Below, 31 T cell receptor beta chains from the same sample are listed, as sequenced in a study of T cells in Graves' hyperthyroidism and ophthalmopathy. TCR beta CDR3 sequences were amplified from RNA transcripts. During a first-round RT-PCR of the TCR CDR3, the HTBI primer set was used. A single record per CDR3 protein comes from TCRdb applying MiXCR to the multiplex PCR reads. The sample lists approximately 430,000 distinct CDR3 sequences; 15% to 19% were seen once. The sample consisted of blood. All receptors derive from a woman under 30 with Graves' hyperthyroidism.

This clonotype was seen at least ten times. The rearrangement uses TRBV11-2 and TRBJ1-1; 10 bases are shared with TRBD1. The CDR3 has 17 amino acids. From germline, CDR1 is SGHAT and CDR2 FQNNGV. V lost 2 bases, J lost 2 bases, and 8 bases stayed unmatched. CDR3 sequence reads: CASSLLRDRGFNTEAFF. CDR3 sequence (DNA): TGTGCCAGCAGCTTATTACGGGACAGGGGATTCAACACTGAAGCTTTCTTT.

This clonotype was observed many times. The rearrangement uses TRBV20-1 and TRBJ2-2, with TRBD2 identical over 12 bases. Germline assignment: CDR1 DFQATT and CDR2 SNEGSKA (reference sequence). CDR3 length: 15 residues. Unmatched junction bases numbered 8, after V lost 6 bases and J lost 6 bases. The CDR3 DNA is TGCAGTGCAACCTCTAGCGGGAGGGCATCCGGGGAGCTGTTTTTT. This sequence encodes CSATSSGRASGELFF.

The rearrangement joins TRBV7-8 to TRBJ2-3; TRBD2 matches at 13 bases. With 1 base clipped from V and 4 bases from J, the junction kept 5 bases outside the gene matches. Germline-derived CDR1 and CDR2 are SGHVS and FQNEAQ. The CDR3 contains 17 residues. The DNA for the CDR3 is TGTGCCAGCAGCTTAGTCCGACTAGCGGGGGGCGCAGATACGCAGTATTTT. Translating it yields CASSLVRLAGGADTQYF.

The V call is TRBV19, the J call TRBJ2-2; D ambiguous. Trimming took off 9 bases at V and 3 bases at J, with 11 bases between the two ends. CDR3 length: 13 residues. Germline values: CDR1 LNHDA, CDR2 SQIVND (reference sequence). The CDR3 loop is CARPLGYTGELFF. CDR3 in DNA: TGTGCCAGACCCCTCGGGTACACCGGGGAGCTGTTTTTT.

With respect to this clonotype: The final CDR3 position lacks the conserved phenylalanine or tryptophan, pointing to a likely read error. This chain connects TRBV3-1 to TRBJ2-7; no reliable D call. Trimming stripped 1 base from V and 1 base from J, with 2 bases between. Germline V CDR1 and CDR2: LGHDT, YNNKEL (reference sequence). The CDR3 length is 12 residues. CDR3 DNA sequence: TGTGCCAGCAGCCAAGTTTCCTACGAGCAGTACCTC. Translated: CASSQVSYEQYL.

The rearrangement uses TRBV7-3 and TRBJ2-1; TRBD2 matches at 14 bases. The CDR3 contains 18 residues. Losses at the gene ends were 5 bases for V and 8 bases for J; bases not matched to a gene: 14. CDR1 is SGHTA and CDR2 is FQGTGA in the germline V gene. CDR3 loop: CASSTGTSGGLGGDEQFF. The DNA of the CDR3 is TGTGCCAGCAGCACCGGGACTAGCGGGGGCCTAGGGGGGGATGAGCAGTTCTTC.

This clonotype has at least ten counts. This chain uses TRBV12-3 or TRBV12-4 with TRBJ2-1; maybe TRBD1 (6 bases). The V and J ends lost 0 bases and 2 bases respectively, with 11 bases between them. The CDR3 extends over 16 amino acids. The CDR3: CASSLASRGTYNEQFF. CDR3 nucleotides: TGTGCCAGCAGTTTAGCGTCGAGGGGGACCTACAATGAGCAGTTCTTC.

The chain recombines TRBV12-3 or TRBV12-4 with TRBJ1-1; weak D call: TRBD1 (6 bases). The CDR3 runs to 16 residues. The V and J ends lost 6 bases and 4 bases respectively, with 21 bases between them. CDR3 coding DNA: TGTGCCAGCAGACCTCTGAGGGACACCGGTCGCACTGAAGCTTTCTTT. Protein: CASRPLRDTGRTEAFF.

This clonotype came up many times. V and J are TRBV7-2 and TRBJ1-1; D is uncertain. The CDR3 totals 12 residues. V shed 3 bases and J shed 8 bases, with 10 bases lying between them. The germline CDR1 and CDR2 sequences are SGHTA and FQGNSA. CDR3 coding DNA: TGTGCCAGCAGCTTTGACGGTGCAGAAGCTTTCTTT. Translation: CASSFDGAEAFF.

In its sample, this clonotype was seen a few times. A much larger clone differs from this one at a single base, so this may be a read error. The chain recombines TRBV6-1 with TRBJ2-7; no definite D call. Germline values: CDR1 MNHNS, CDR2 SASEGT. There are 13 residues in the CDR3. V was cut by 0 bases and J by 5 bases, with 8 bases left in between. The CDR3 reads CASSEAGWDEQYF. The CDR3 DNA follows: TGTGCCAGCAGTGAAGCAGGGTGGGACGAGCAGTACTTC.

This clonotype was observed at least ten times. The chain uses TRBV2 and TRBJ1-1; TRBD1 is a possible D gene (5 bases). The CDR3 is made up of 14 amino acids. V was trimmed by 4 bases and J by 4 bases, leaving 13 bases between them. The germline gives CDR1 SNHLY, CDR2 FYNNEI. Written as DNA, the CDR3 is TGTGCCAGCAGTGGAGTCCAGGGAGGCACTGAAGCTTTCTTT. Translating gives CASSGVQGGTEAFF.

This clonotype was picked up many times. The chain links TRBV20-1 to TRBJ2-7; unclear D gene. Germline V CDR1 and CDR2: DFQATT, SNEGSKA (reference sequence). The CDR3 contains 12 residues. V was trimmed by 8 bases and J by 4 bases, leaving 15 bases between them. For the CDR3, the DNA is TGCAGTATCCGGGCAGACACTTACGAGCAGTACTTC. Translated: CSIRADTYEQYF.

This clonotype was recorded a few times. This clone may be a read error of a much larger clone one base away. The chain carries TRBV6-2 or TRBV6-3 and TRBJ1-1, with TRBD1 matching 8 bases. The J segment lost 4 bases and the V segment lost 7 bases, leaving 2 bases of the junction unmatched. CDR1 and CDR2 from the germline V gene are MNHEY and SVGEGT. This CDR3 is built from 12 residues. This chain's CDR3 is CASITGGTEAFF. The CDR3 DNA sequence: TGTGCCAGCATTACAGGGGGCACTGAAGCTTTCTTT.

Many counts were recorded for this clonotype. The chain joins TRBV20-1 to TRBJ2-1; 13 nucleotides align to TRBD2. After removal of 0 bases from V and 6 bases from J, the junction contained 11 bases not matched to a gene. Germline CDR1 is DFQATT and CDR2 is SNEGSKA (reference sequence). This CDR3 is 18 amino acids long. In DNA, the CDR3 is TGCAGTGCTAGAGACTTGGGACTAGCGGGAATATTAGGCAATGAGCAGTTCTTC. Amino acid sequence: CSARDLGLAGILGNEQFF.

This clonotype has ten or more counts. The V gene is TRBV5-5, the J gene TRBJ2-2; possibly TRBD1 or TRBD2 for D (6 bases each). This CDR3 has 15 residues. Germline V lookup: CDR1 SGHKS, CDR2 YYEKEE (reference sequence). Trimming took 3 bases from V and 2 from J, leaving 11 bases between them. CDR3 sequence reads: CASSSMGGNTGELFF. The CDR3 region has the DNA TGTGCCAGCAGCTCCATGGGGGGCAACACCGGGGAGCTGTTTTTT.

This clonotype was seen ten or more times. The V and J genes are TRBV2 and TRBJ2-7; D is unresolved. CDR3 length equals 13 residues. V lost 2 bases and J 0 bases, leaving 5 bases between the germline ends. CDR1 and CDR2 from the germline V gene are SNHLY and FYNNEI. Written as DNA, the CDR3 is TGTGCCAGCAGTGAACACCTCTCCTACGAGCAGTACTTC. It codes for CASSEHLSYEQYF.

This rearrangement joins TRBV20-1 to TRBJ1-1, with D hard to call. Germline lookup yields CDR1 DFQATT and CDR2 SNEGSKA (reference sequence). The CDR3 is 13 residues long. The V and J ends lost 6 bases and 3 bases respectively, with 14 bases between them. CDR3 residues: CSAIPPGDTEAFF. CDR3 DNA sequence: TGCAGTGCCATCCCCCCCGGGGACACTGAAGCTTTCTTT.

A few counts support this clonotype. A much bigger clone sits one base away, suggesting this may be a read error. The CDR3 nucleotides are TGTGTCAGCAGTTTGGCAGGGATGAACACTGAAGCTTTCTTT. It is translated as CVSSLAGMNTEAFF. V usage is TRBV28 and J usage is TRBJ1-1; D is possibly TRBD1 (5 bases). The CDR3 totals 14 residues. Germline-derived CDR1 and CDR2 are MDHEN and SYDVKM. Based on the CDR3 plus reference TRBV28 and TRBJ1-1, the full variable domain is DVKVTQSSRYLVKRTGEKVFLECVQDMDHENMFWYRQDPGLGLRLIYFSYDVKMKEKGDIPEGYSVSREKKERFSLILESASTNQTSMYLCVSSLAGMNTEAFFGQGTRLTVV.

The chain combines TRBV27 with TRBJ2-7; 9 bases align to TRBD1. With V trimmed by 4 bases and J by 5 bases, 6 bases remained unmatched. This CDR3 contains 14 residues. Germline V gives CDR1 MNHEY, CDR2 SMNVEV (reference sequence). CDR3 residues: CASSSGTGNHEQYF. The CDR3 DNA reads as TGTGCCAGCAGTTCCGGGACAGGGAACCACGAGCAGTACTTC.

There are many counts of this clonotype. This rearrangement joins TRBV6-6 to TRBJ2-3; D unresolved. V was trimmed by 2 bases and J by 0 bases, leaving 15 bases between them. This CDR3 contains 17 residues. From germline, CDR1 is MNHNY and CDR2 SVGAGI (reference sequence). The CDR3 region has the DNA TGTGCCAGCAGTTACCCTACACCCACCGCTAGCACAGATACGCAGTATTTT. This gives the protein CASSYPTPTASTDTQYF.

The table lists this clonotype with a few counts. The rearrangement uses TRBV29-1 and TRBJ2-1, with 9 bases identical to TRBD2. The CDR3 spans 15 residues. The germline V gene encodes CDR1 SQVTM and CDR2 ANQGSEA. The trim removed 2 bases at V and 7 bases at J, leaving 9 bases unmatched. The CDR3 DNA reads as TGCAGCGTTGAATTAACGGCGGGAGGGTTTAATGAGCAGTTCTTC. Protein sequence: CSVELTAGGFNEQFF.

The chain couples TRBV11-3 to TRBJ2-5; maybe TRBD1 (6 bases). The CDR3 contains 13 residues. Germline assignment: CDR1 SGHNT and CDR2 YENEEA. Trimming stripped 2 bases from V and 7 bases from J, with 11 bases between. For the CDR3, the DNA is TGTGCCAGCAGCTTAACGCAGGGGAGGACCCAGTACTTC. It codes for CASSLTQGRTQYF.

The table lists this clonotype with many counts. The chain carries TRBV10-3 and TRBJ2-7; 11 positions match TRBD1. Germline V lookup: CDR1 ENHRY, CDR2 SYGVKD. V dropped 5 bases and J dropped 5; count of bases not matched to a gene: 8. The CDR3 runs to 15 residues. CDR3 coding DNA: TGTGCCATCAGTAAGACGGGACAGGGGGTCCACGAGCAGTACTTC. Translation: CAISKTGQGVHEQYF.

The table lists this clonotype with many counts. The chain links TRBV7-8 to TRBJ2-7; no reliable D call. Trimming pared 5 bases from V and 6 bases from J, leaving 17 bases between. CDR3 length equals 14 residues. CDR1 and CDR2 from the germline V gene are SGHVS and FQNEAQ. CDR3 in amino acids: CASSPSWMSAEQYF. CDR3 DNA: TGTGCCAGCAGCCCGAGCTGGATGTCGGCCGAGCAGTACTTC.

CDR3 nucleotide sequence: TGTGCCACCAGCAGACGGACACCCAACTATGGCTACACCTTC. The encoded protein is CATSRRTPNYGYTF. The gene calls are TRBV15 and TRBJ1-2, with D tentatively TRBD1 (5 bases). This CDR3 has 14 amino acids. Looked up from germline, CDR1 is LNHNV and CDR2 is YYDKDF (reference sequence). The V end lost 2 bases, the J end lost 2 bases, and 9 bases lay between the germline ends.

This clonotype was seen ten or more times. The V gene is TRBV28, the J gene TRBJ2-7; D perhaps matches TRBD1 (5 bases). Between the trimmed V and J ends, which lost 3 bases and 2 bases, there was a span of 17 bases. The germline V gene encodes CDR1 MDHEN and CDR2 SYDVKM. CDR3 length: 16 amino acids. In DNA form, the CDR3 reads TGTGCCAGCAGTTTGGCAGGGAAGGGAAAACCCTACGAGCAGTACTTC. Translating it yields CASSLAGKGKPYEQYF.

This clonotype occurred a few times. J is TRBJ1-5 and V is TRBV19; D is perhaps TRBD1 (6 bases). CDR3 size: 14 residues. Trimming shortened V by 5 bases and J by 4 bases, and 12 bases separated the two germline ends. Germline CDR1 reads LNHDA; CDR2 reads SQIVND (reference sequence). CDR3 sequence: CASSFQGSNQPQHF. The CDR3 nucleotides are TGTGCCAGTAGTTTTCAGGGGTCAAATCAGCCCCAGCATTTT. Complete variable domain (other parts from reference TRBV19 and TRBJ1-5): DGGITQSPKYLFRKEGQNVTLSCEQNLNHDAMYWYRQDPGQGLRLIYYSQIVNDFQKGDIAEGYSVSREKKESFPLTVTSAQKNPTAFYLCASSFQGSNQPQHFGDGTRLSIL.

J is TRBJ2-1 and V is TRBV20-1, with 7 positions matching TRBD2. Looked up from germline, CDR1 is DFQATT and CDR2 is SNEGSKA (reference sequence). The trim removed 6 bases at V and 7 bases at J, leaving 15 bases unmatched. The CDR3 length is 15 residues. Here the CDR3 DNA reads TGCAGTGCCGAGGCGGCTAGCGGACCTCTGAATGAGCAGTTCTTC. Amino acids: CSAEAASGPLNEQFF.

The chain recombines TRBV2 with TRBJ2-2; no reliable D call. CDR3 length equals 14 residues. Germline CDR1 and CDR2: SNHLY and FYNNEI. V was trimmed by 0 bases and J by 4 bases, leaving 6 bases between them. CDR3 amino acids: CASSEARVTGELFF. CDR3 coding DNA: TGTGCCAGCAGTGAAGCACGGGTCACCGGGGAGCTGTTTTTT.

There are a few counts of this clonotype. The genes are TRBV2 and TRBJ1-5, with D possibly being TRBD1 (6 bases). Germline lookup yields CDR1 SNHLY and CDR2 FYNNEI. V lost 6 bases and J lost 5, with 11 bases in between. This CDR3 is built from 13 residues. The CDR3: CASRGTPYQPQHF. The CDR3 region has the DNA TGTGCCAGCAGAGGGACACCTTATCAGCCCCAGCATTTT.

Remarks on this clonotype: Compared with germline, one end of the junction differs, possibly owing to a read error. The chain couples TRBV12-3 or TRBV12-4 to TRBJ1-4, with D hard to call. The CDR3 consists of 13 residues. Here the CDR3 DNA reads TGTGCCAGCGCGGCTTCAACTAATGAAAAACTGTCTTTT. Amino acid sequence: CASAASTNEKLSF.